A selection of T cell receptor beta chains follows, all from one sample in a study of spatial heterogeneity in lung cancer. In TCRdb, the 5' RACE reads were re-called with MiXCR into one record per CDR3 protein. The sample includes tens of thousands of distinct CDR3 sequences, roughly 13% seen only once; the top ten take 55% to 65%. The starting material was PBMCs, obtained at surgery. These receptors all come from a male donor with early-stage non-small cell lung cancer. The CDR3 runs from the conserved cysteine through the conserved F or W. The order of the fields is D gene, clone size, J gene, V gene, CDR3 DNA, CDR3 protein. The D gene is left open where the match is weak. Clone size is stated in some rows and not others, as once, few, many or a class when expanded.

NA	once	TRBJ1-5	TRBV20-1	TGCAGTGCTAGAGATCTCAATCAGCCCCAGCATTTT	CSARDLNQPQHF
NA	NA	TRBJ2-2	TRBV2	TGTGCCAGCCGGACATCCCCCACCGGGGAGCTGTTTTTT	CASRTSPTGELFF
NA	NA	TRBJ2-7	TRBV11-3	TGTGCCAGCAGCTTAGGGGGTGCTCTAGCCTCCTACGAGCAGTACTTC	CASSLGGALASYEQYF
NA	many	TRBJ2-1	TRBV6-5	TGTGCCAGCAGTTATAATCAGGTCGGTGAGCAGTTCTTC	CASSYNQVGEQFF
TRBD2	NA	TRBJ2-2	TRBV12-3/TRBV12-4	TGTGCCAGCACCCCCCGGTACCTAGCGGGGACCGGGGAGCTGTTTTTT	CASTPRYLAGTGELFF
NA	few	TRBJ2-7	TRBV6-5	TGTGCCAGCAGTTACCCGGGGTATGGGGAGCAGTACTTC	CASSYPGYGEQYF
NA	many	TRBJ2-6	TRBV20-1	TGCAGTGCTAGCACCGAACAACACGGCTCTGGGGCCAACGTCCTGACTTTC	CSASTEQHGSGANVLTF
NA	NA	TRBJ2-1	TRBV13	TGTGCCAGCAGCTTCGAGGGGGACTCCTACAATGAGCAGTTCTTC	CASSFEGDSYNEQFF
TRBD2	few	TRBJ2-1	TRBV27	TGTGCCAGCAGTTCCTTAGCGGGAGGGCTCTATGAGCAGTTCTTC	CASSSLAGGLYEQFF
NA	many	TRBJ2-6	TRBV7-2	TGTGCCAGCAGCTTAGCGATACACGGTGGGGCCAACGTCCTGACTTTC	CASSLAIHGGANVLTF
NA	many	TRBJ2-5	TRBV29-1	TGCAGCGTCACGACAGCTCAAGAGACCCAGTACTTC	CSVTTAQETQYF
NA	many	TRBJ1-5	TRBV18	TGTGCCAGCTCACCGACTGGTAATCAGCCCCAGCATTTT	CASSPTGNQPQHF
NA	NA	TRBJ1-2	TRBV20-1	TGCAGTGCTAGAGGCGGCAATGGCTACACCTTC	CSARGGNGYTF
TRBD1	NA	TRBJ1-1	TRBV7-6	TGTGCCAGCAGCTTGTGGACAGGGGTAGGCACTGAAGCTTTCTTT	CASSLWTGVGTEAFF
NA	few	TRBJ1-6	TRBV7-8	TGTGCCAGCAGCTTAGTACGAGGGGATAATTCACCCCTCCACTTT	CASSLVRGDNSPLHF
NA	NA	TRBJ2-7	TRBV4-3	TGCGCCAGCAGCCAAGGAGGCAGTTCCTACGAGCAGTACTTC	CASSQGGSSYEQYF
TRBD1	few	TRBJ2-3	TRBV20-1	TGCAGTGCACAGGACAGGCGCTCCACAGATACGCAGTATTTT	CSAQDRRSTDTQYF
NA	many	TRBJ2-2	TRBV7-6	TGTGCCAGCAGCTTAGTAGTAGGGGAAGGCACCGGGGAGCTGTTTTTT	CASSLVVGEGTGELFF
NA	many	TRBJ2-2	TRBV11-3	TGTGCCAGCACACCGGGGTATTCCGGGGAGCTGTTTTTT	CASTPGYSGELFF
NA	few	TRBJ2-7	TRBV25-1	TGTGCCAGCAGAACTGACAGGCCCTACGAGCAGTACTTC	CASRTDRPYEQYF
TRBD1	many	TRBJ1-2	TRBV28	TGTGCCACCCGGACAGGGGGCTACTATGGCTACACCTTC	CATRTGGYYGYTF
NA	many	TRBJ2-7	TRBV4-3	TGCGCCAGCAGCCGCGGTTGGGGGTACGAGCAGTACTTC	CASSRGWGYEQYF
NA	many	TRBJ2-3	TRBV6-5	TGTGCCAGCAGAAAGGGCGGAGACACAGATACGCAGTATTTT	CASRKGGDTDTQYF
NA	few	TRBJ2-1	TRBV19	TGTGCCAGTACTTCAGATACAGGCAATGAGCAGTTCTTC	CASTSDTGNEQFF
NA	few	TRBJ2-5	TRBV7-6	TGTGCCAGCAGCTTACGTGGGGCGCGAGAGACCCAGTACTTC	CASSLRGARETQYF
NA	few	TRBJ2-1	TRBV6-2/TRBV6-3	TGTGCCAGCAGTTACCACAGGGACAATGAGCAGTTCTTC	CASSYHRDNEQFF
NA	NA	TRBJ2-1	TRBV5-1	TGCGCCAGCAGCTGGGGGGTAAACAATGAGCAGTTCTTC	CASSWGVNNEQFF
TRBD1	NA	TRBJ2-7	TRBV25-1	TGTGCCAGCAGACAGGGGTACGAGCAGTACTTC	CASRQGYEQYF
NA	many	TRBJ2-7	TRBV11-1	TGTGCCAGCAGCTCCCGCGGGACGGGGTGGAGCGAGCAGTACTTC	CASSSRGTGWSEQYF
NA	NA	TRBJ2-3	TRBV7-6	TGTGCCAGCAGCTTGACAGATACGCAGTATTTT	CASSLTDTQYF
TRBD1	many	TRBJ1-5	TRBV28	TGTGCCAGCAGTTCCCCCGGGACAGGCGTCAATCAGCCCCAGCATTTT	CASSSPGTGVNQPQHF
TRBD1	many	TRBJ2-7	TRBV4-1	TGCGCCAGCAGCCTTGGACAGGCGAGCTCCTACGAGCAGTACTTC	CASSLGQASSYEQYF
NA	NA	TRBJ2-2	TRBV5-1	TGCGCCAGCAGCATAGAGAACACCGGGGAGCTGTTTTTT	CASSIENTGELFF
NA	few	TRBJ1-1	TRBV7-3	TGTGCCAGCAGCCCGGGACCCCGGGGGTTGAACACTGAAGCTTTCTTT	CASSPGPRGLNTEAFF
NA	NA	TRBJ1-1	TRBV6-5	TGTGCCACGGCGGGGTCCGGAGGAGGAGTTGAAGCTTTCTTT	CATAGSGGGVEAFF
TRBD2	NA	TRBJ2-3	TRBV18	TGTGCCAGCTCACCTGCTAGCGGGAGCGCAGATACGCAGTATTTT	CASSPASGSADTQYF
NA	NA	TRBJ2-7	TRBV21-1	TGTGCCAGCAGCAAAGGAAGGACTAGCGCTTTCTACGAGCAGTACTTC	CASSKGRTSAFYEQYF
NA	NA	TRBJ1-2	TRBV5-1	TGCGCCAGCAGTCCTAACGAGGGAGTCGGCTATGGCTACACCTTC	CASSPNEGVGYGYTF
NA	many	TRBJ2-7	TRBV10-2	TGCGCCAGCAGCCAGGGAAGGACCTCCTACGAGCAGTACTTC	CASSQGRTSYEQYF
TRBD2	many	TRBJ2-3	TRBV14	TGTGCCAGCAGCCAAGAGCGGCTAGCGGGATCCCCAGATACGCAGTATTTT	CASSQERLAGSPDTQYF
TRBD1	NA	TRBJ1-6	TRBV27	TGTGCCAGCAGTTTAAGGGGGCTCGAAAATTCACCCCTCCACTTT	CASSLRGLENSPLHF
NA	few	TRBJ2-3	TRBV5-5	TGTGCCAGCAGCACCGGCGCGGGGACAGCTAGCACAGATACGCAGTATTTT	CASSTGAGTASTDTQYF
TRBD2	NA	TRBJ2-3	TRBV29-1	TGCAGCGTTGGGTCTAGCGGGAGTGGGGATACGCAGTATTTT	CSVGSSGSGDTQYF
NA	many	TRBJ1-1	TRBV9	TGTGCCAGCAGCGCCACAGGGTCGGTAACTGAAGCTTTCTTT	CASSATGSVTEAFF
NA	many	TRBJ2-2	TRBV19	TGTGCCAGTAGTATTTGGGGAACCGGGGAGCTGTTTTTT	CASSIWGTGELFF
NA	many	TRBJ2-5	TRBV23-1	TGCGCCGTCGCCCAGGAGACCCAGTACTTC	CAVAQETQYF
NA	few	TRBJ2-5	TRBV24-1	TGTGCCACCAGTGATTCCCTAGCCGGAGAGACCCAGTACTTC	CATSDSLAGETQYF
NA	once	TRBJ2-1	TRBV19	TGTGCCAGTAGTATAGATGGATGTCTTGGGAATGAGCAGTTCTTC	CASSIDGCLGNEQFF